This T cell receptor beta chain was observed in a study of blood T cell repertoires in COVID-19. About the research overall: Acute-phase and convalescent COVID-19 samples originated in the United States, Italy and Spain.

V lost 6 bases to trimming and J lost 3 bases, with 15 bases between them. Germline values: CDR1 MDHEN, CDR2 SYDVKM. The CDR3 sequence is 14 residues long. Methods used by the authors: The assay estimated nucleated cells by amplifying reference gene primers. Assay used: immunoSEQ multiplex PCR; TCRdb lists only in-frame clones, some missing. V, J and clone size derive from that table, while D and trimming were established from the DNA sequence. The sample lists 150,000 to 200,000 clones; approximately 80% were seen once. This clonotype was sampled from a man aged 50 to 59 who had recovered from COVID-19. Material: peripheral blood. V usage is TRBV28 and J usage is TRBJ2-7; weak D call: TRBD1 (5 bases). This CDR3 is CASSITGLGYEQYF. The CDR3 DNA reads TGTGCCAGCAGCATAACAGGATTAGGCTACGAGCAGTACTTC.